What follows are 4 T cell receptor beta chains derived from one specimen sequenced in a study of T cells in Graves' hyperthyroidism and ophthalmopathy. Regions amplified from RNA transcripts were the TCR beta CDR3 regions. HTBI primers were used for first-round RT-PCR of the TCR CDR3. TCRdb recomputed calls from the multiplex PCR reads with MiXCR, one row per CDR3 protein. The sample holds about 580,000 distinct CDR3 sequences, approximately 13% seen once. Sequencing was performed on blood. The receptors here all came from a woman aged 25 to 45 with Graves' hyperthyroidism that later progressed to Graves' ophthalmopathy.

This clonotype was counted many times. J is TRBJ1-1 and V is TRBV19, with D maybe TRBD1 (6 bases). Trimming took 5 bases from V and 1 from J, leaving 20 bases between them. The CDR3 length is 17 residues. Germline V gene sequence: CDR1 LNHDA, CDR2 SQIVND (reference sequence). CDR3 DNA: TGTGCCAGTAGTGTCACCCAAACCGGGACATCGAACACTGAAGCTTTCTTT. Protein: CASSVTQTGTSNTEAFF.

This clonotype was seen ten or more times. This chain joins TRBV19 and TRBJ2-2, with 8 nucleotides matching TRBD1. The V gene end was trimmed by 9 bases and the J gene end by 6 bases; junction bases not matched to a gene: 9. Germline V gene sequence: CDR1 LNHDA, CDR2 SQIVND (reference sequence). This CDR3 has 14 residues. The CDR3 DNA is TGTGCCAGCAGCCCAGGACAGGGCGCCGGGGAGCTGTTTTTT. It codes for CASSPGQGAGELFF. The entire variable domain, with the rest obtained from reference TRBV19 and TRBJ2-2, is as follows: DGGITQSPKYLFRKEGQNVTLSCEQNLNHDAMYWYRQDPGQGLRLIYYSQIVNDFQKGDIAEGYSVSREKKESFPLTVTSAQKNPTAFYLCASSPGQGAGELFFGEGSRLTVL.

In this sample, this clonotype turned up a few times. CDR3 region: CASSQALAGGYEQYF. The CDR3 DNA reads TGTGCCAGCAGCCAAGCGCTAGCGGGTGGGTACGAGCAGTACTTC. V gene TRBV3-1 combines with J gene TRBJ2-7, with 8 bases identical to TRBD2. The CDR3 has 15 residues. Per germline, CDR1 LGHDT and CDR2 YNNKEL (reference sequence). V was pared by 1 base and J by 4 bases, with 6 bases of the junction left unmatched.

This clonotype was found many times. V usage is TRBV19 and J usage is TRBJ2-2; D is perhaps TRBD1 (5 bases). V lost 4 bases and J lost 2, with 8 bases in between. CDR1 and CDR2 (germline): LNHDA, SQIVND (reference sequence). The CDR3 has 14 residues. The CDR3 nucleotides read TGTGCCAGTAGTACAGGGCTTAACACCGGGGAGCTGTTTTTT. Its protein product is CASSTGLNTGELFF.